The next 23 T cell receptor beta chains were all read from a single sample in a study of T cell changes during pregnancy in multiple sclerosis (dated by TCRdb to between 2019 and 2020). Receptor amplification or capture employed the immunoSEQ multiplex PCR assay. TCRdb's version of the immuneACCESS table is confined to in-frame rearrangements and falls short of the full clone set. An unresolved V gene accounts for under half of the shortfall where checked; the remainder is of unknown origin. The sample profile shows around 30,000 clones; over 75% of them were found once. The top ten constitute 4.3% of the sample. Sequences were derived from CD8+ T cells from peripheral blood mononuclear cells, sampled in the second trimester of pregnancy. These receptors were taken from a female donor with multiple sclerosis, enrolled in a pregnancy study.

This clone has a handful of counts. The V gene is TRBV10-1, the J gene TRBJ1-1; the D is unclear. Trimming cost V 0 bases and J 3 bases, with 8 bases left between them. CDR3 length: 14 residues. Germline V gives CDR1 WNHNN, CDR2 SYGVQD (reference sequence). CDR3 residues: CASSESGVDTEAFF. The CDR3 DNA sequence: TGCGCCAGCAGTGAGTCGGGAGTGGACACTGAAGCTTTCTTT.

The chain carries TRBV9 and TRBJ2-6; TRBD2 agrees at 13 bases. Germline CDR1 reads SGDLS; CDR2 reads YYNGEE. J gave up 0 bases and V 3 bases, and 6 bases lay outside the gene matches. This CDR3 is built from 19 residues. The CDR3 protein is CASSATSGRLGSGANVLTF. In nucleotides, the CDR3 is TGTGCCAGCAGCGCGACTAGCGGGAGGTTAGGCTCTGGGGCCAACGTCCTGACTTTC.

The chain has TRBV2 and TRBJ2-1; 11 bases map to TRBD2. CDR3 length: 14 amino acids. Germline loops: CDR1 SNHLY, CDR2 FYNNEI. The trim removed 6 bases at V and 4 bases at J, leaving 2 bases unmatched. CDR3 amino acids: CASSGTSGYNEQFF. In nucleotides, the CDR3 is TGTGCCAGCAGCGGGACTAGCGGTTACAATGAGCAGTTCTTC.

The chain recombines TRBV28 with TRBJ2-3, with TRBD1 identical over 9 bases. V was clipped by 3 bases and J by 2 bases; unmatched bases: 6. Germline values: CDR1 MDHEN, CDR2 SYDVKM. CDR3 length equals 16 residues. The CDR3 nucleotides read TGTGCCAGCAGTTTCCTCCGGGACAGGGTCACAGATACGCAGTATTTT. Protein: CASSFLRDRVTDTQYF.

The genes are TRBV27 and TRBJ2-7; TRBD2 matches at 7 bases. Germline CDR1 is MNHEY and CDR2 is SMNVEV (reference sequence). J lost 3 bases, V lost 2 bases, and 1 base had no gene match. This CDR3 spans 13 amino acids. DNA of the CDR3: TGTGCCAGCAGTTTAACGGGAGGCTACGAGCAGTACTTC. It codes for CASSLTGGYEQYF.

The chain recombines TRBV9 with TRBJ2-3; 9 bases agree with TRBD2. The CDR3 is made up of 22 amino acids. The V gene's germline CDR1 is SGDLS and CDR2 YYNGEE. The junction had 29 bases not matched to a gene; V was cut back by 3 bases and J by 6 bases. The CDR3 sequence is CASSEGRHREASGASLPDTQYF. The CDR3 coding sequence is TGTGCCAGCAGCGAGGGCCGGCACAGGGAGGCTAGCGGGGCCTCTCTCCCCGATACGCAGTATTTT.

This clone was picked up one time. The chain recombines TRBV21-1 with TRBJ2-6; TRBD1, the table's D call, lacks a check against the DNA. TRBV21-1 corresponds to a pseudogene. The CDR3 extends over 19 amino acids. The CDR3 spells CASSTTTRTAPGRANVLTF. In DNA form, the CDR3 reads TGTGCCAGCAGCACGACCACCCGGACAGCCCCCGGAAGGGCCAACGTCCTGACTTTC.

The chain links TRBV6-5 to TRBJ2-1, with D possibly TRBD2 on 5 matching bases. V was cut by 8 bases and J by 2 bases, with 13 bases left in between. The germline V gene has CDR1 MNHEY and CDR2 SVGAGI. The CDR3 extends over 14 amino acids. The DNA for the CDR3 is TGTGCCAGCTTCGCTTCCGGGGCCTACAATGAGCAGTTCTTC. Translated: CASFASGAYNEQFF.

This chain joins TRBV27 and TRBJ2-7; TRBD1 agrees at 7 bases. V trimming: 5 bases; J trimming: 7 bases; junction bases outside the gene matches: 17. The CDR3 totals 16 residues. Germline V gene data show CDR1 as MNHEY and CDR2 as SMNVEV (reference sequence). The CDR3 here is CASSPPPGQPFGEQYF. In DNA, the CDR3 is TGTGCCAGCAGTCCCCCCCCGGGACAGCCCTTTGGAGAGCAGTACTTC.

This chain uses TRBV4-1 with TRBJ1-1; TRBD1 is a possible D gene (5 bases). The germline V gene has CDR1 MGHRA and CDR2 YSYEKL. Trimming stripped 1 base from V and 1 base from J, with 10 bases between. The CDR3 spans 15 residues. Here the CDR3 reads CASSQVLQGNTEAFF. CDR3 nucleotides: TGCGCCAGCAGCCAAGTCCTGCAGGGGAACACTGAAGCTTTCTTT.

The V gene is TRBV7-9, the J gene TRBJ1-2, with D perhaps TRBD1 (5 bases). Trimming pared 5 bases from V and 8 bases from J, leaving 12 bases between. This CDR3 contains 12 residues. Per germline, CDR1 SEHNR and CDR2 FQNEAQ (reference sequence). CDR3 sequence: CASSLGLEGYTF. The CDR3 DNA follows: TGTGCCAGCAGCCTGGGACTCGAAGGCTACACCTTC.

The V and J genes are TRBV2 and TRBJ2-7; weak D call: TRBD2 (7 bases). The CDR3 length is 14 residues. CDR1 SNHLY and CDR2 FYNNEI come from the germline V gene. Trimming shortened V by 11 bases and J by 0 bases, and 17 bases separated the two germline ends. The CDR3 DNA is TGTGCCTGGGGGTGGGGGGGCACCTCCTACGAGCAGTACTTC. This translates into CAWGWGGTSYEQYF.

The chain employs TRBV10-2 and TRBJ2-5; TRBD2 agrees at 11 bases. This CDR3 has 15 residues. Trimming took 2 bases from V and 4 from J; bases not matched to a gene: 3. Germline loops: CDR1 WSHSY, CDR2 SAAADI. The CDR3 DNA reads as TGCGCCAGCAGTGAGACTAGCGGGGGAGGAGAGACCCAGTACTTC. Translating gives CASSETSGGGETQYF.

The chain's CDR3 is CASSSGQGALDTF. The CDR3 nucleotides are TGTGCCAGCAGTTCAGGACAGGGGGCCCTAGACACCTTC. J is TRBJ1-2 and V is TRBV6-5; the match to TRBD1 covers 11 bases. Trimming took 4 bases from V and 12 from J; bases not matched to a gene: 7. Germline CDR1 MNHEY, CDR2 SVGAGI. The CDR3 loop spans 13 amino acids.

The J gene is TRBJ1-1, the V gene TRBV30; possible D gene TRBD1, 6 bases. V was pared by 0 bases and J by 3 bases, with 11 bases between. The CDR3 loop spans 14 amino acids. The germline CDR1 and CDR2 sequences are GTSNPN and SVGIG (reference sequence). CDR3 in amino acids: CAWSVLEGDTEAFF. The CDR3 nucleotides are TGTGCCTGGAGTGTACTCGAGGGGGACACTGAAGCTTTCTTT.

V and J are TRBV6-5 and TRBJ2-7; unclear D gene. Trimming stripped 1 base from V and 1 base from J, with 14 bases between. This CDR3 spans 16 amino acids. Germline V gives CDR1 MNHEY, CDR2 SVGAGI. CDR3 protein: CASSYLLRPTSYEQYF. The CDR3 DNA reads as TGTGCCAGCAGTTACTTATTGCGGCCTACATCCTACGAGCAGTACTTC.

This chain joins TRBV4-3 and TRBJ2-2, with TRBD2 as a possible D gene (5 bases). V lost 2 bases to trimming and J lost 8 bases, with 12 bases between them. The CDR3 contains 14 residues. Germline V gives CDR1 LGHNA, CDR2 YSLEER. In DNA, the CDR3 is TGCGCCAGCAGCCAACTAGCAGGTCCGGGGGAGCTGTTTTTT. It translates to CASSQLAGPGELFF.

The chain recombines TRBV11-2 with TRBJ2-5; 8 positions agree with TRBD2. Looked up from germline, CDR1 is SGHAT and CDR2 is FQNNGV. V lost 5 bases and J lost 4; bases outside the gene matches: 9. The length of the CDR3 is 15 residues. This chain's CDR3 is CASSPGLALGETQYF. The CDR3, as DNA: TGTGCCAGCAGCCCAGGACTAGCTTTGGGAGAGACCCAGTACTTC.

This clone was recorded only once. The rearrangement joins TRBV28 to TRBJ1-5; 7 bases align to TRBD1. CDR1 and CDR2 from the germline V gene are MDHEN and SYDVKM. This CDR3 has 13 amino acids. The J segment lost 3 bases and the V segment lost 10 bases, leaving 6 bases of the junction unmatched. This chain's CDR3 is CATEGTDNQPQHF. CDR3 sequence (DNA): TGTGCCACGGAAGGGACAGACAATCAGCCCCAGCATTTT.

The rearrangement joins TRBV4-1 to TRBJ2-7; 14 positions match TRBD2. Trimming at V came to 1 base and at J to 5 bases, leaving 1 base not matched to a gene. The CDR3 consists of 15 residues. Germline loops: CDR1 MGHRA, CDR2 YSYEKL. The CDR3 sequence: CASSQAGLAGDEQYF. For the CDR3, the DNA is TGCGCCAGCAGCCAAGCGGGACTAGCGGGAGACGAGCAGTACTTC.

Points on this clone: A much larger clone differs by one base, so this may be a read error. CDR3 sequence: CASSDGTGVQPQHF. CDR3 DNA sequence: TGTGCCAGCAGTGACGGGACAGGGGTTCAGCCCCAGCATTTT. The chain is built from TRBV6-1 and TRBJ1-5; 10 bases fit TRBD1. The CDR3 has 14 amino acids. The ends lost 3 bases at V and 6 bases at J; junction bases unmatched: 2. CDR1 MNHNS and CDR2 SASEGT come from the germline V gene.

The chain carries TRBV19 and TRBJ2-2, with 8 bases aligning to TRBD2. Trimming cost V 4 bases and J 6 bases; bases outside gene matches: 7. The CDR3 consists of 15 residues. Germline V CDR1 and CDR2: LNHDA, SQIVND (reference sequence). The CDR3 sequence is CASSSSGSLPGELFF. CDR3 bases: TGTGCCAGTAGTAGCAGCGGGAGTTTGCCCGGGGAGCTGTTTTTT.

The sample holds a few counts of this clone. The chain links TRBV5-1 to TRBJ2-7, with D perhaps matching TRBD2 (5 bases). The CDR3 contains 14 residues. CDR1 is SGHRS and CDR2 is YFSETQ in the germline V gene. V lost 0 bases to trimming and J lost 4 bases, with 11 bases between them. This CDR3 is CASSLATREYEQYF. CDR3 nucleotides: TGCGCCAGCAGCTTGGCCACGAGGGAGTACGAGCAGTACTTC.